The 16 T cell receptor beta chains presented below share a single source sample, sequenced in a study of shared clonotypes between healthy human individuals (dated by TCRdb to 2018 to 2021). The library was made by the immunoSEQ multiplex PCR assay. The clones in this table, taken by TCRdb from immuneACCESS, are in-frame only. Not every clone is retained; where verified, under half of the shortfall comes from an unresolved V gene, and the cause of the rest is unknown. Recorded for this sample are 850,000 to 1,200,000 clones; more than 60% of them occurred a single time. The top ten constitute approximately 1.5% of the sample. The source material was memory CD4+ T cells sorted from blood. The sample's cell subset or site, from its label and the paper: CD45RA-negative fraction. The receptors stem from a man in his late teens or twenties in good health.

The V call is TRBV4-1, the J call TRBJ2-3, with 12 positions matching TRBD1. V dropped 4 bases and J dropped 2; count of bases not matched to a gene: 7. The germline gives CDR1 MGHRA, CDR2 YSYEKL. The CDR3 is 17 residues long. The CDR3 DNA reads TGCGCCAGCAGCCTCTCCGGGACAGGGGGCCCCACAGATACGCAGTATTTT. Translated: CASSLSGTGGPTDTQYF.

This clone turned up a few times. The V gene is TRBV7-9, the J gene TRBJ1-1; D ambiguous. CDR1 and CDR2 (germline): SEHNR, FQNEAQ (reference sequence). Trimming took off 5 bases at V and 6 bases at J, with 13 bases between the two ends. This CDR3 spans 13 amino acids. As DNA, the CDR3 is TGTGCCAGCAGCGCACAGTCTCTCTCTGAAGCTTTCTTT. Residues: CASSAQSLSEAFF.

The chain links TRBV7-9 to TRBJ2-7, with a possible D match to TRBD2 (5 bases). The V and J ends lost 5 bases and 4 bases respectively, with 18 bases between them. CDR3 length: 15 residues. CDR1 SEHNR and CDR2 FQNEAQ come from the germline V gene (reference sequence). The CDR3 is CASSPARAGPYEQYF. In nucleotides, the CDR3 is TGTGCCAGCAGCCCCGCGCGGGCAGGACCTTACGAGCAGTACTTC. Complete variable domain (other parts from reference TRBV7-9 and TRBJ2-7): DTGVSQNPRHKITKRGQNVTFRCDPISEHNRLYWYRQTLGQGPEFLTYFQNEAQLEKSRLLSDRFSAERPKGSFSTLEIQRTEQGDSAMYLCASSPARAGPYEQYFGPGTRLTVT.

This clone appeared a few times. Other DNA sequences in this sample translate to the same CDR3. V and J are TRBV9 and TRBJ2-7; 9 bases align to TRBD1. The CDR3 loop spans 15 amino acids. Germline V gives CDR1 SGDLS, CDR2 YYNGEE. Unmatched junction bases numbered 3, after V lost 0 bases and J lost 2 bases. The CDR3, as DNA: TGTGCCAGCAGCGTAGGACAGGGGGGAGCCTACGAGCAGTACTTC. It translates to CASSVGQGGAYEQYF.

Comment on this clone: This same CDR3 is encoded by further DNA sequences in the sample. CDR3 region: CASSLGERQPQHF. The CDR3 nucleotides read TGTGCCAGCAGCTTAGGAGAAAGGCAGCCCCAGCATTTT. This chain connects TRBV7-2 to TRBJ1-5; no reliable D call. The V and J ends lost 1 base and 7 bases respectively, with 8 bases between them. Germline CDR1 SGHTA, CDR2 FQGNSA. The CDR3 is 13 residues long.

The CDR3 sequence is CASSQDLLKGARGGYTF. DNA of the CDR3: TGTGCCAGCAGCCAAGATCTACTTAAGGGGGCGAGGGGTGGCTACACCTTC. The rearrangement links TRBV14 to TRBJ1-2; 7 bases fit TRBD1. The junction had 14 bases not matched to a gene; V was cut back by 0 bases and J by 7 bases. This CDR3 has 17 residues. Germline-derived CDR1 and CDR2 are SGHDN and FVKESK.

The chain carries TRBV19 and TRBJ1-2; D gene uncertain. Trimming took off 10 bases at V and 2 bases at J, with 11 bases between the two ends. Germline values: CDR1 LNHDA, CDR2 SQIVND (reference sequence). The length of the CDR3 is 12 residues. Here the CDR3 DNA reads TGTGCCACTCGAGTAGGAAACTATGGCTACACCTTC. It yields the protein CATRVGNYGYTF.

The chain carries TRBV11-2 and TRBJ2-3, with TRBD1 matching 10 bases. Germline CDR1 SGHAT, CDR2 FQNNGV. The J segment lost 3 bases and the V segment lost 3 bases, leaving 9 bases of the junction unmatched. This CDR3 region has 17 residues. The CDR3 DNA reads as TGTGCCAGCAGCTTCACCGGGAGACAGGGGGCAACAGATACGCAGTATTTT. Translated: CASSFTGRQGATDTQYF.

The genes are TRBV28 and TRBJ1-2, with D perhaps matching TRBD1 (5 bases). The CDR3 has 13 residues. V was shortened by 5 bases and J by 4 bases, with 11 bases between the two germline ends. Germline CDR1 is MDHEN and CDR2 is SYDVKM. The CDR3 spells CASSPGTTYGYTF. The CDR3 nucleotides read TGTGCCAGCAGTCCCGGGACCACCTATGGCTACACCTTC.

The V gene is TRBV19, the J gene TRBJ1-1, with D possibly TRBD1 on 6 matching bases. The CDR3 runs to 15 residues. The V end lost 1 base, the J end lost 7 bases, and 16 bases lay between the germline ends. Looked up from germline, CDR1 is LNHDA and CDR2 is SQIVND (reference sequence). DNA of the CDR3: TGTGCCAGTAGTATAGCTCGACCAGGGGAGAATGAAGCTTTCTTT. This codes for CASSIARPGENEAFF.

CDR3 region: CATSFRQGHTGELFF. CDR3 in DNA: TGTGCCACCAGCTTCCGACAGGGGCACACCGGGGAGCTGTTTTTT. The rearrangement links TRBV15 to TRBJ2-2, with 8 bases identical to TRBD1. This CDR3 is 15 amino acids long. With 5 bases clipped from V and 3 bases from J, the junction kept 5 bases outside the gene matches. The germline V gene encodes CDR1 LNHNV and CDR2 YYDKDF (reference sequence). The full variable domain, with the rest looked up from reference TRBV15 and TRBJ2-2, is DAMVIQNPRYQVTQFGKPVTLSCSQTLNHNVMYWYQQKSSQAPKLLFHYYDKDFNNEADTPDNFQSRRPNTSFCFLDIRSPGLGDTAMYLCATSFRQGHTGELFFGEGSRLTVL.

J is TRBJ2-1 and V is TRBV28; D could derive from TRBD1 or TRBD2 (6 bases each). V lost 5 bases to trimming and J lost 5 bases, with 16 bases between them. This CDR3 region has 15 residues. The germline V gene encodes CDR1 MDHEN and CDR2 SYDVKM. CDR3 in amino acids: CASSPPGGQDNEQFF. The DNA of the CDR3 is TGTGCCAGCAGTCCGCCCGGGGGCCAGGACAATGAGCAGTTCTTC.

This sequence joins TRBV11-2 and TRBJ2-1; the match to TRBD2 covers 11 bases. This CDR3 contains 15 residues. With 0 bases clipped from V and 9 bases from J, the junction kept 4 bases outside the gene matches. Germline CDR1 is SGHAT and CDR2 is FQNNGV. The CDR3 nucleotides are TGTGCCAGCAGCTTAGATTTTCTAGCGGGGGGTGAGCAGTTCTTC. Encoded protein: CASSLDFLAGGEQFF. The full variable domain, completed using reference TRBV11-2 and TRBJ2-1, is EAGVAQSPRYKIIEKRQSVAFWCNPISGHATLYWYQQILGQGPKLLIQFQNNGVVDDSQLPKDRFSAERLKGVDSTLKIQPAKLEDSAVYLCASSLDFLAGGEQFFGPGTRLTVL.

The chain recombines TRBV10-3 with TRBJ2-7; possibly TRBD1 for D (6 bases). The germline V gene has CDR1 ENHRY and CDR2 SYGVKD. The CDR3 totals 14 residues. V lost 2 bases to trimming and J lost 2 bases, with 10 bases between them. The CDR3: CAISEATGTYEQYF. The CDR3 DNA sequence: TGTGCCATCAGTGAGGCGACAGGCACCTACGAGCAGTACTTC.

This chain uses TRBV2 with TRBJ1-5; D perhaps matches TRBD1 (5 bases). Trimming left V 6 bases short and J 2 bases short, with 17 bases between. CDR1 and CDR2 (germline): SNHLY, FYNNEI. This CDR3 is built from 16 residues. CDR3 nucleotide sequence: TGTGCCAGCAGGGGCAGTACGGGGCTTGGCAATCAGCCCCAGCATTTT. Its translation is CASRGSTGLGNQPQHF.

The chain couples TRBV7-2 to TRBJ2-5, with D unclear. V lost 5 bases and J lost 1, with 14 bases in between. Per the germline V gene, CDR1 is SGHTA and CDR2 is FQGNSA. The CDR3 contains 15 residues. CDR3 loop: CASSRGNGPQETQYF. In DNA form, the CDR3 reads TGTGCCAGCAGCCGCGGTAATGGGCCCCAAGAGACCCAGTACTTC.